A selection of T cell receptor beta chains follows, all from one sample in a study of PD-1 blockade in classical Hodgkin lymphoma. Data came from immunoSEQ multiplex PCR; TCRdb stores just in-frame clones and leaves some out. The repertoire holds over 70,000 clones, around nine tenths seen once, with 2.5% to 3.5% in the top ten. This material consisted of peripheral blood mononuclear cells (PBMCs), taken before the fourth cycle of nivolumab. The source is a human donor with classical Hodgkin lymphoma. Both conserved end residues are part of each CDR3. The D gene is left open where the match is weak. Clone size is not always given. Where it is, it says once, few, many or a class for expanded clones.

-	TRBV15	TRBJ2-5	-	TGTGCCACCAGCAGTCGACAGGACCCTCGGGAGACCCAGTACTTC	CATSSRQDPRETQYF
once	TRBV27	TRBJ2-7	TRBD1	TGTGCCAGCAGTCCCGGACAGGGCCCCTACGAGCAGTACTTC	CASSPGQGPYEQYF
-	TRBV19	TRBJ2-4	-	TGTGCCAGTAGTATAGGGGACATTCAGTACTTC	CASSIGDIQYF
-	TRBV6-5	TRBJ2-5	-	TGTGCCAGCGGCAAGAGGCAGGGGTGGGAGACCCAGTACTTC	CASGKRQGWETQYF
-	TRBV20-1	TRBJ2-5	-	TGCAGTGCTAGCCACGAAGAGACCCAGTACTTC	CSASHEETQYF
-	TRBV5-1	TRBJ1-6	-	TGCGCCAGCAGCTTGAGCCAGATTAATTCACCCCTCCACTTT	CASSLSQINSPLHF
-	TRBV6-6	TRBJ1-5	-	TGTGCCAGCGGATCAGTGACGAATCAGCCCCAGCATTTT	CASGSVTNQPQHF
-	TRBV7-9	TRBJ2-7	-	TGTGCCAGCAGCCCGGGGTCCTACGAGCAGTACTTC	CASSPGSYEQYF
-	TRBV6-6	TRBJ2-3	TRBD1	TGTGCCAGCATCTGGACAGGGGGCAAGGATACGCAGTATTTT	CASIWTGGKDTQYF
-	TRBV27	TRBJ2-2	TRBD1	TGTGCCAGCAGTTTAGGACAGGGGGCTATCGGGGAGCTGTTTTTT	CASSLGQGAIGELFF
once	TRBV5-1	TRBJ1-5	-	TGCGCCAGCAGCTTGAACAGTGGGAGCAATCAGCCCCAGCATTTT	CASSLNSGSNQPQHF
-	TRBV5-1	TRBJ1-5	-	TGCGCCAGCAGCTTGGGACCTTACAGGGGCAATCAGCCCCAGCATTTT	CASSLGPYRGNQPQHF
few	TRBV15	TRBJ2-2	TRBD2	TGTGCCACCAGCAGAGGATTGGCGGGGGGGAACACCGGGGAGCTGTTTTTT	CATSRGLAGGNTGELFF
-	TRBV7-2	TRBJ2-1	TRBD2	TGTGCCAGCAGCTTTACGGCGGGGGGGCACGGTGAGCAGTTCTTC	CASSFTAGGHGEQFF
-	TRBV20-1	TRBJ2-5	-	TGCAGTGCTAGTACTTCGGAGACCCAGTACTTC	CSASTSETQYF
medium-sized	TRBV12-5	TRBJ1-2	TRBD1	TGTGCTAGTGGTTTCTGGACAGGGCGCGGCTACACCTTC	CASGFWTGRGYTF
-	TRBV9	TRBJ2-7	TRBD2	TGTGCCGGGAACGGGACTAGCGTCTCCTACGAGCAGTACTTC	CAGNGTSVSYEQYF
once	TRBV14	TRBJ1-1	TRBD1	TGTGCCAGCAGCCTACGGGACAGCCGGCACACTGAAGCTTTCTTT	CASSLRDSRHTEAFF
-	TRBV7-7	TRBJ1-1	-	TGTGCCAGCAGTCCCCTTGCGAACACTGAAGCTTTCTTT	CASSPLANTEAFF
few	TRBV15	TRBJ2-3	-	TGTGCCACCAGCAGAGTCGGAGGCACAGATACGCAGTATTTT	CATSRVGGTDTQYF
-	TRBV27	TRBJ1-5	TRBD1	TGTGCCAGCAGTACAGGGGTTAGCAATCAGCCCCAGCATTTT	CASSTGVSNQPQHF
-	TRBV30	TRBJ2-5	-	TGTGCCTGGAGTGTTGGGCATAGGGATTTGGAGACCCAGTACTTC	CAWSVGHRDLETQYF
-	TRBV2	TRBJ2-1	-	TGTGCCAGCAGTGAAAGGGCTAGCCCCGTGGGTGAGCAGTTCTTC	CASSERASPVGEQFF
-	TRBV18	TRBJ2-1	-	TGTGCCAGCTCACCGATCCAGAGCTCCTACAATGAGCAGTTCTTC	CASSPIQSSYNEQFF
few	TRBV18	TRBJ1-2	-	TGTGCCAGCTCACCAAGCGGGACGGAAGGCTACACCTTC	CASSPSGTEGYTF
-	TRBV7-8	TRBJ2-5	-	TGTGCCAGCAGCCCCCTCGGAGGGAGTCAAGAGACCCAGTACTTC	CASSPLGGSQETQYF
-	TRBV7-2	TRBJ2-7	-	TGTGCCAGCAGGGGCCTCAACTCCTACGAGCAGTACTTC	CASRGLNSYEQYF
-	TRBV5-1	TRBJ2-2	-	TGCGCCAGCAGCTTTGCCAGGGCAAACACCGGGGAGCTGTTTTTT	CASSFARANTGELFF
-	TRBV10-3	TRBJ1-4	-	TGTGCCATCAGTGAAGGTCCCCCCGGGTCAACTAATGAAAAACTGTTTTTT	CAISEGPPGSTNEKLFF
-	TRBV7-9	TRBJ1-2	-	TGTGCCAGCAGCTTAGACGGCGGCTATGGCTACACCTTC	CASSLDGGYGYTF